A selection of T cell receptor beta chains follows, all from one sample in a study of blood T cell repertoires in COVID-19. Sequenced by immunoSEQ multiplex PCR; TCRdb stores in-frame clones only, minus some. The table has around 50,000 clones, about 86% seen once. Sequencing was performed on peripheral blood. These receptors came from a woman older than 75 with acute or convalescent COVID-19. The CDR3 runs from the conserved cysteine through the conserved F or W. Each record gives: V gene, CDR3 protein.

>TRBV19
CASSRHHQSGTSTDTQYF
>TRBV6-5
CASSSDRGYGYTF
>TRBV5-1
CASSPEGGSNQPQHF
>TRBV5-1
CASSLAVTGGPPNEQFF
>TRBV12-1
CASSFVREETQYF
>TRBV3-1/TRBV3-2
CASSLTGGSDEQFF
>TRBV3-1/TRBV3-2
CASSPPPPGYGYTF
>TRBV18
CASSPPGQTYNEQFF
>TRBV9
CASSRGDRAVDEQFF
>TRBV7-9
CASKTGGLSTNEQFF
>TRBV6-6
CAIAGGLQETQYF
>TRBV5-1
CASSAGQGYAEAFF
>TRBV5-1
CASSPGQATNEKLFF
>TRBV23-1
CASSQPGTDAGNYEQYF
>TRBV21-1
CARGQGANQPQHF
>TRBV5-1
CASKSPGGTGELFF
>TRBV4-1
CASSQTQANYGYTF
>TRBV18
CASSPTEIEQYF
>TRBV11-2
CASSLVQTGTVQYF
>TRBV2
CASSEVQGASSPLHF
>TRBV2
CASSEERGAYNEQFF
>TRBV18
CASSQEQGSPYEQYF
>TRBV7-9
CASSSNGDNSPLHF
>TRBV27
CASSLFSLNTGELFF
>TRBV5-4
CASRSTGAEQYF
>TRBV7-2
CASSSGGSEQFF
>TRBV27
CASSPTGPGNTIYF
>TRBV5-6
CASSPDRVYEQYF
>TRBV20-1
CSASEENQPQHF
>TRBV18
CASSPTGEINYGYTF
>TRBV19
CASSSGQGNYGYTF
>TRBV18
CASSLGDPGELFF
>TRBV29-1
CSVNRENTEAFF
>TRBV5-1
CASSFGTANTEAFF
>TRBV18
CASSPPRQGLGTGELFF
>TRBV27
CASISLQGAGNYGYTF
>TRBV4-1
CASSQGKGRDGIQPQHF